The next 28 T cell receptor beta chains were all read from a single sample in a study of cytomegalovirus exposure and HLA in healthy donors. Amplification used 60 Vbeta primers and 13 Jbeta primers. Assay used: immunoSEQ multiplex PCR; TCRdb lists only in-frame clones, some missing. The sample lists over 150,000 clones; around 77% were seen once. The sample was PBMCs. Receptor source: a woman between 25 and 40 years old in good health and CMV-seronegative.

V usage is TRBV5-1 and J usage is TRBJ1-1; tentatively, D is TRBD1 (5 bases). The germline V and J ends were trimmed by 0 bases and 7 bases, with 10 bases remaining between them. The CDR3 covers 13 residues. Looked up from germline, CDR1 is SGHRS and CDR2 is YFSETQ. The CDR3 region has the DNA TGCGCCAGCAGCTTGGAATGGCAGGGTGAAGCTTTCTTT. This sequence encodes CASSLEWQGEAFF.

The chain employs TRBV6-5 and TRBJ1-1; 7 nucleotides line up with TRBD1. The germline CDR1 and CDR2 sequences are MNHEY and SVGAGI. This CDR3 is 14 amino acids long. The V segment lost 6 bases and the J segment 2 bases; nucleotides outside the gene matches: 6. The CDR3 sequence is CASRLQGGNTEAFF. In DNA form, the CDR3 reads TGTGCCAGCAGGCTGCAGGGGGGTAACACTGAAGCTTTCTTT.

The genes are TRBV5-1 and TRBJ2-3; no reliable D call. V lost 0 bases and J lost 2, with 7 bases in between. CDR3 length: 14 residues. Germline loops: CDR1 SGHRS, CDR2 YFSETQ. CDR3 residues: CASSLGRSTDTQYF. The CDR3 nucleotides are TGCGCCAGCAGCTTGGGTCGGTCCACAGATACGCAGTATTTT.

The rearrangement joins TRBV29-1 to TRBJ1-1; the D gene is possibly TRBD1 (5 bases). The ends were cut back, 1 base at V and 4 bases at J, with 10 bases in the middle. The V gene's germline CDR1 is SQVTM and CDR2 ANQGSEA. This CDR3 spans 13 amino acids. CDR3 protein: CSVEGTGPTEAFF. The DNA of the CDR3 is TGCAGCGTTGAAGGTACAGGTCCCACTGAAGCTTTCTTT.

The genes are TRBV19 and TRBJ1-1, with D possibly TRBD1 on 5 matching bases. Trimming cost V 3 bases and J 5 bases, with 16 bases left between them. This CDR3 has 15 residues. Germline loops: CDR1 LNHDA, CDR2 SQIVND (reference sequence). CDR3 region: CASSMVRDWETEAFF. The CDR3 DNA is TGTGCCAGTAGTATGGTACGGGACTGGGAGACTGAAGCTTTCTTT.

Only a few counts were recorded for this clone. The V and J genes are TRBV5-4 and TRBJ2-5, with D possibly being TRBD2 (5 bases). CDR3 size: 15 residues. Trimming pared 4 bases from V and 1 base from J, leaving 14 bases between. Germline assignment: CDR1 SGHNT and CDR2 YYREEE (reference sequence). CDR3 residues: CASSDGVWTQETQYF. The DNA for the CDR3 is TGTGCCAGCAGCGACGGGGTATGGACCCAAGAGACCCAGTACTTC.

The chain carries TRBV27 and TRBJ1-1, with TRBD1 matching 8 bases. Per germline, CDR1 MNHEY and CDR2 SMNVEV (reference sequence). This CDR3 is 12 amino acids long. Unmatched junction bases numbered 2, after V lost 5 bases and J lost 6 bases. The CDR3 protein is CASSQQGAEAFF. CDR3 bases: TGTGCCAGCAGTCAACAGGGGGCTGAAGCTTTCTTT.

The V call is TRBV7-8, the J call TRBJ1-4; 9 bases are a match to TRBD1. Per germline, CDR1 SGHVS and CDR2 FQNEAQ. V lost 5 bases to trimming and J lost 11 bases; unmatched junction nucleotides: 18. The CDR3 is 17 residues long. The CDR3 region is CASSLTSSGTGHGKLFF. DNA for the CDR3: TGTGCCAGCAGCCTAACTTCCTCCGGGACAGGGCATGGGAAACTGTTTTTT.

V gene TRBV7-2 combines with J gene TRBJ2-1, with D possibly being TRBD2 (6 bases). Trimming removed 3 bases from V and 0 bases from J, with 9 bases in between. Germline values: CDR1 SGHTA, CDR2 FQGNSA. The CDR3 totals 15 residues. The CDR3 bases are TGTGCCAGCAGCTTCGCGGGATCCTCCTACAATGAGCAGTTCTTC. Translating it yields CASSFAGSSYNEQFF.

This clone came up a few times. CDR3 residues: CASSVGGRLGAFF. The CDR3 DNA follows: TGTGCCAGCAGTGTGGGGGGGCGATTAGGAGCTTTCTTT. The chain couples TRBV6-5 to TRBJ1-1; tentative D call: TRBD1 (6 bases). The CDR3 extends over 13 amino acids. Germline lookup yields CDR1 MNHEY and CDR2 SVGAGI. With 5 bases removed from V and 10 bases from J, the gap between germline ends came to 17 bases.

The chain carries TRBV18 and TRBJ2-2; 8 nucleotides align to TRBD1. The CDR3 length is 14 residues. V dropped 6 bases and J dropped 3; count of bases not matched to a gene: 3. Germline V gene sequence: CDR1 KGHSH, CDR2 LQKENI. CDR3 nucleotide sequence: TGTGCCAGCTCGGGGGACAGGTACACCGGGGAGCTGTTTTTT. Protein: CASSGDRYTGELFF.

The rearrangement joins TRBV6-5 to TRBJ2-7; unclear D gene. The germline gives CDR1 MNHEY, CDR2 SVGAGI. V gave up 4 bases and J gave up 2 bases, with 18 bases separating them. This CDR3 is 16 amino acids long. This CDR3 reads CASSLRGGAGTYEQYF. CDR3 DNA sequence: TGTGCCAGCAGTTTACGCGGCGGCGCCGGAACCTACGAGCAGTACTTC.

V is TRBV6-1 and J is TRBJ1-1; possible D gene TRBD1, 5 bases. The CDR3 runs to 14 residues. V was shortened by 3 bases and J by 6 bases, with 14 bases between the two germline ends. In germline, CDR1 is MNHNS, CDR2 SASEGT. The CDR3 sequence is CASSDQGYVSEAFF. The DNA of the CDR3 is TGTGCCAGCAGTGATCAGGGTTATGTCTCTGAAGCTTTCTTT.

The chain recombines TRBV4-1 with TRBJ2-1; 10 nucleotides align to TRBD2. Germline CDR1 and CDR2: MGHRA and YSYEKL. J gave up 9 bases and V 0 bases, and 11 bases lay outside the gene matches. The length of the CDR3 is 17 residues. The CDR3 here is CASSQDLERGGNGEQFF. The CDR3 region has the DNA TGCGCCAGCAGCCAAGATCTGGAGCGGGGGGGCAATGGTGAGCAGTTCTTC.

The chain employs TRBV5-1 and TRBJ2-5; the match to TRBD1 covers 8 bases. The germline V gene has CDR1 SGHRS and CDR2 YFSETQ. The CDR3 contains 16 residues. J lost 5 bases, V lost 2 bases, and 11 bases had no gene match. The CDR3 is CASSLAPDRGRETQYF. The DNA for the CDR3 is TGCGCCAGCAGCTTAGCCCCCGACAGGGGAAGGGAGACCCAGTACTTC.

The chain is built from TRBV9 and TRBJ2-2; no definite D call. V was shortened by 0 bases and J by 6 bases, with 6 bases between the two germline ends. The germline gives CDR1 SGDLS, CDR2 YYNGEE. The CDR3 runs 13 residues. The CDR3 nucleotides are TGTGCCAGCAGCGTAGCAGTCGCCGGGGAGCTGTTTTTT. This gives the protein CASSVAVAGELFF.

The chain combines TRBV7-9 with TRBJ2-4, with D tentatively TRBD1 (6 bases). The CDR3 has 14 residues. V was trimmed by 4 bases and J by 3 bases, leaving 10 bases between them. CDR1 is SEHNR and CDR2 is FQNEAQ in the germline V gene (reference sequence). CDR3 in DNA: TGTGCCAGCAGCTCCCAGGGGATCAAAAACATTCAGTACTTC. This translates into CASSSQGIKNIQYF.

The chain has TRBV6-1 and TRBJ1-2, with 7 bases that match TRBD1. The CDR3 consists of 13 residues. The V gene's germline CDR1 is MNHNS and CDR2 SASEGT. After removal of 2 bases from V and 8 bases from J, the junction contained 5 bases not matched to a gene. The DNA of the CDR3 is TGTGCCAGCAGTGAACCCAGGGGGGACGGCTACACCTTC. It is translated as CASSEPRGDGYTF.

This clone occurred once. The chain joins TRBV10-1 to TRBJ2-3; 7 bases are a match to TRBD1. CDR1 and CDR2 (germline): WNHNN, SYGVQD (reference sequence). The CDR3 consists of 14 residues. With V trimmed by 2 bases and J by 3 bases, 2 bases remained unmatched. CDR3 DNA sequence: TGCGCCAGCAGTGAGCAGGGGGAAACAGATACGCAGTATTTT. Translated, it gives CASSEQGETDTQYF.

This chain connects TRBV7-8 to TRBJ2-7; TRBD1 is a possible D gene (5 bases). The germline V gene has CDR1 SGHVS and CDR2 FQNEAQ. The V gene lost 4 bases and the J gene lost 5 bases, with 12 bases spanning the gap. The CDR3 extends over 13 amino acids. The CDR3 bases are TGTGCCAGCAGCTGGGTCCAGGGCAACGAGCAGTACTTC. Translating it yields CASSWVQGNEQYF.

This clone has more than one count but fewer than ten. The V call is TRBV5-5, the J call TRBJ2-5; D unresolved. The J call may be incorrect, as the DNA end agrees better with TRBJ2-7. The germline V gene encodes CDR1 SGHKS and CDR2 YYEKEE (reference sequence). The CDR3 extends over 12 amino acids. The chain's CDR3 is CASSLGIYEQYF. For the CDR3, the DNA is TGTGCCAGCAGCTTGGGTATCTACGAGCAGTACTTC.

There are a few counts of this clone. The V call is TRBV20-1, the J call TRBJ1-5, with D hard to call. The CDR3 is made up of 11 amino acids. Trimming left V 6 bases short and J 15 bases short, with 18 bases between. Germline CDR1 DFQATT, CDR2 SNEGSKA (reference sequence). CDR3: CSANRLRFLHF. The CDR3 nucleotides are TGCAGTGCGAATCGGCTCAGGTTCTTGCATTTT.

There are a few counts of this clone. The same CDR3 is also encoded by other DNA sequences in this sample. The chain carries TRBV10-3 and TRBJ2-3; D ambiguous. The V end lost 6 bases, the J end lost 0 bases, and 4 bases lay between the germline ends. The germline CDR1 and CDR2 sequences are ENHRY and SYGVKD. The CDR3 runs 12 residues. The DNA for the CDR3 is TGTGCCATCAGCCCGAGCACAGATACGCAGTATTTT. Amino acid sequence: CAISPSTDTQYF.

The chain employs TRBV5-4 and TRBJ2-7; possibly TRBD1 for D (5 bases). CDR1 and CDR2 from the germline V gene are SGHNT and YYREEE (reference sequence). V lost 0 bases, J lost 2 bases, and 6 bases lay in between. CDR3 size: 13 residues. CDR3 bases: TGTGCCAGCAGCTTGGCAGGGACCTACGAGCAGTACTTC. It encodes CASSLAGTYEQYF.

The CDR3 sequence: CATKGAGSLDTEAFF. The CDR3 coding sequence is TGTGCCACAAAAGGAGCTGGGAGTTTGGACACTGAAGCTTTCTTT. The J gene is TRBJ1-1, the V gene TRBV10-3, with D hard to call. Germline V gene sequence: CDR1 ENHRY, CDR2 SYGVKD. This CDR3 spans 15 amino acids. Trimming shortened V by 10 bases and J by 3 bases, and 21 bases separated the two germline ends.

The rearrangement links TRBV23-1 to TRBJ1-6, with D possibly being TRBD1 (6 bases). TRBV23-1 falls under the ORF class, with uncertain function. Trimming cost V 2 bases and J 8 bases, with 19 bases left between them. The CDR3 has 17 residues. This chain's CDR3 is CASSQRPGEGADSPLHF. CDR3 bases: TGCGCCAGCAGTCAACGGCCAGGGGAGGGCGCTGATTCACCCCTCCACTTT.

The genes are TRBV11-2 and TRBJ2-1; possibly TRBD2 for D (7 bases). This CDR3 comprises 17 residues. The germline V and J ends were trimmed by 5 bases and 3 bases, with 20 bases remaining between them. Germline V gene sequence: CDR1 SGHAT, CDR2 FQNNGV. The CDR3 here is CASSLTGGPSLYNEQFF. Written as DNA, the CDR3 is TGTGCCAGCAGCCTAACCGGGGGGCCCTCTCTCTACAATGAGCAGTTCTTC.

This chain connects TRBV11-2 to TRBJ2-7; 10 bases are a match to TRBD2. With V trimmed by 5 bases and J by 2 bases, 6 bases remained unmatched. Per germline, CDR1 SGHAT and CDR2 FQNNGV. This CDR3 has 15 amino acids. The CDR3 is CASSHGTSAAYEQYF. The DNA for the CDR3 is TGTGCCAGCAGCCATGGGACTAGCGCAGCCTACGAGCAGTACTTC.